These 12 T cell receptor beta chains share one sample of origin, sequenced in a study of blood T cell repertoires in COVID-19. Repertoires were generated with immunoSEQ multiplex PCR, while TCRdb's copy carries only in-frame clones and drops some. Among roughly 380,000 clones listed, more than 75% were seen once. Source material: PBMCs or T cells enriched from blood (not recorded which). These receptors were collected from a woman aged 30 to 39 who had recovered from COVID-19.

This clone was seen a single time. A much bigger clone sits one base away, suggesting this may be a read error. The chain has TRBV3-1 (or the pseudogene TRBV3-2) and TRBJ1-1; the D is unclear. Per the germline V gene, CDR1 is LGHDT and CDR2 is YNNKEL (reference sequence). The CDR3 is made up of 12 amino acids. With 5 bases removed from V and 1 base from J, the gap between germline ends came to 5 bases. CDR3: CASSEGNTEAFF. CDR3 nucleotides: TGTGCCAGCAGCGAGGGGAACACTGAAGCTTTCTTT.

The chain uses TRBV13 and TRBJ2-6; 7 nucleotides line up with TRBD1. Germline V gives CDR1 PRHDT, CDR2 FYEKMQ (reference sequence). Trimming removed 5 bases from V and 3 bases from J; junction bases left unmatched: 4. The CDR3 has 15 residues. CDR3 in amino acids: CASSPGGRGANVLTF. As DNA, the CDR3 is TGTGCCAGCAGCCCAGGGGGTCGTGGGGCCAACGTCCTGACTTTC.

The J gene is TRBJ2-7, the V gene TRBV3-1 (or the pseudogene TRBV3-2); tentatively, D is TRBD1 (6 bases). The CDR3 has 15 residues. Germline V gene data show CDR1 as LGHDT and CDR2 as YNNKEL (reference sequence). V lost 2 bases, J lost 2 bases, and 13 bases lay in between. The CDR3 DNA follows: TGTGCCAGCAGCCAATGGGACAAGGGGACCTACGAGCAGTACTTC. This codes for CASSQWDKGTYEQYF.

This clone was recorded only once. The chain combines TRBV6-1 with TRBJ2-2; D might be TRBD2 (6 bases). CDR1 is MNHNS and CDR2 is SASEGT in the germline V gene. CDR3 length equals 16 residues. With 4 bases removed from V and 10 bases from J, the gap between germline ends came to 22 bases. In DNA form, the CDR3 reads TGTGCCAGCAGTGTGGGTCGGGGACTGCCGAGACCGGAGCTGTTTTTT. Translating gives CASSVGRGLPRPELFF.

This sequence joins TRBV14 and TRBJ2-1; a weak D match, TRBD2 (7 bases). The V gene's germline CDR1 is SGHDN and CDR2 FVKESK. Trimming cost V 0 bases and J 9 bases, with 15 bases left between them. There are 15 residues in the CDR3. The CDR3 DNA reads TGTGCCAGCAGCCAAGAATCGGCCGGGGGGCTTGAGCAGTTCTTC. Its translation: CASSQESAGGLEQFF.

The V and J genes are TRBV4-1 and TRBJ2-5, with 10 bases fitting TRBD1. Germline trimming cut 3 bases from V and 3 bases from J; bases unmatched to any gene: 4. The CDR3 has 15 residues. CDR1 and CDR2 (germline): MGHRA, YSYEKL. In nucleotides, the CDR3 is TGCGCCAGCAGCCAGGTGGACAGGGGGAAAGAGACCCAGTACTTC. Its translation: CASSQVDRGKETQYF.

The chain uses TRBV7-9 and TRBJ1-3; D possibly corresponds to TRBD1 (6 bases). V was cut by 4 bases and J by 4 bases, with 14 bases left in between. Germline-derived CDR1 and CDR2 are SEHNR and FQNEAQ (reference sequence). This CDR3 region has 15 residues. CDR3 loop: CASSSNRVSGNTIYF. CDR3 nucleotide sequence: TGTGCCAGCAGCTCTAACAGGGTCTCAGGAAACACCATATATTTT.

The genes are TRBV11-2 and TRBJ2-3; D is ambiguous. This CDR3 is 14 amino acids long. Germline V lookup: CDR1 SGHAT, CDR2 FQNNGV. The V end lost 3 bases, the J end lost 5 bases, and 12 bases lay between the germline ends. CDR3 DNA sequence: TGTGCCAGCAGCTTCAAAGCCCCTGGAGATACGCAGTATTTT. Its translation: CASSFKAPGDTQYF. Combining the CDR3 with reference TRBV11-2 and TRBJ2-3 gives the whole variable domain EAGVAQSPRYKIIEKRQSVAFWCNPISGHATLYWYQQILGQGPKLLIQFQNNGVVDDSQLPKDRFSAERLKGVDSTLKIQPAKLEDSAVYLCASSFKAPGDTQYFGPGTRLTVL.

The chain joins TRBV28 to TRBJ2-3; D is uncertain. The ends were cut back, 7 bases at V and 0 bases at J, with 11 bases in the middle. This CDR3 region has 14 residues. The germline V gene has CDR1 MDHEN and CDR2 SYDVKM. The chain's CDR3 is CASTLSSSTDTQYF. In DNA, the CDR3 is TGTGCCAGCACCTTATCCTCTAGCACAGATACGCAGTATTTT.

CDR3: CAGLGRGGSTEAFF. The CDR3 region has the DNA TGTGCCGGGCTGGGTAGGGGAGGATCCACTGAAGCTTTCTTT. This chain connects TRBV2 to TRBJ1-1; D might be TRBD1 (5 bases). There are 14 residues in the CDR3. Germline V gene lookup returns CDR1 SNHLY and CDR2 FYNNEI. Trimming pared 11 bases from V and 4 bases from J, leaving 20 bases between.

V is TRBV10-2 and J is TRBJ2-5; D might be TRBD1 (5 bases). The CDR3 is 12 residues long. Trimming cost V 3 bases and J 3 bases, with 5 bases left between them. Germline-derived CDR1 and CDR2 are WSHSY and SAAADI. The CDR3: CASSDREETQYF. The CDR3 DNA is TGCGCCAGCAGTGACAGGGAAGAGACCCAGTACTTC.

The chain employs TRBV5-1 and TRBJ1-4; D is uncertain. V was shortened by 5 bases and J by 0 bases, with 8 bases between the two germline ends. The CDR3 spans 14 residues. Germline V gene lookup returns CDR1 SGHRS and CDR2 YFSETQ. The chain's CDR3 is CASRADSTNEKLFF. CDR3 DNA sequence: TGCGCCAGCAGAGCTGACTCAACTAATGAAAAACTGTTTTTT. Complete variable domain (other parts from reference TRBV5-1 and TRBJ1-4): KAGVTQTPRYLIKTRGQQVTLSCSPISGHRSVSWYQQTPGQGLQFLFEYFSETQRNKGNFPGRFSGRQFSNSRSEMNVSTLELGDSALYLCASRADSTNEKLFFGSGTQLSVL.